This T cell receptor (beta chain) was sequenced during a study of CD8 T cells in ankylosing spondylitis. Findings and limits, study-wide: Reportedly, disease-linked clones are significantly enriched in ankylosing spondylitis patients' matched synovial fluid. There was a TCR beta motif, made of several highly homologous variants, that appeared characteristic of ankylosing spondylitis blood.

The CDR3 runs to 15 residues. Trimming removed 0 bases from V and 0 bases from J, with 6 bases in between. Germline V gene lookup returns CDR1 LGHDT and CDR2 YNNKEL (reference sequence). This clonotype was picked up a small number of times. What it binds is unknown. With molecular barcodes, quantitative 5'-RACE was used to make the TCR beta libraries. TCRdb passed the 5' RACE reads through MiXCR, listing each CDR3 protein once. The top ten hold about 20% of the sample, which has fewer than 250,000 distinct CDR3 sequences, more than 9% seen once. The gene calls are TRBV3-1 and TRBJ2-4; D is undetermined. The TCR sequence derives from a male donor with ankylosing spondylitis or in good health (not recorded which). Source material: blood, either unsorted or a sorted T cell fraction (not recorded which). The CDR3 DNA reads as TGTGCCAGCAGCCAAGAACACTCAGCCAAAAACATTCAGTACTTC. Its translation is CASSQEHSAKNIQYF.